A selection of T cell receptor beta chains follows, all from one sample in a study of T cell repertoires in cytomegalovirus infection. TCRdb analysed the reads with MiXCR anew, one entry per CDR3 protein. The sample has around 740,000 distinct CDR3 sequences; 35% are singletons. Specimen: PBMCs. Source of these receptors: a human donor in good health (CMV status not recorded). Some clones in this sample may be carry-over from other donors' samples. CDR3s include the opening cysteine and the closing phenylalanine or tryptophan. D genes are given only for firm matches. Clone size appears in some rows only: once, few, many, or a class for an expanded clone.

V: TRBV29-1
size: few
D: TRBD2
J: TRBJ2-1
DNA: TGCAGCCTAACGACTAGCGGGAGGGCTGAGCAGTTCTTC
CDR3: CSLTTSGRAEQFF

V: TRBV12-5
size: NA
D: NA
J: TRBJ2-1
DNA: TGTGCTAGTGGCTTTGGAGGGGACTACAATGAGCAGTTCTTC
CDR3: CASGFGGDYNEQFF

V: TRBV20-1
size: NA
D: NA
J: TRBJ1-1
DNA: TGCAGTGCTAGAGATAGGGGGTACACTGAAGCTTTCTTT
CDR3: CSARDRGYTEAFF

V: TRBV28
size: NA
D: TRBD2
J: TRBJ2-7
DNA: TGTGCCAGTGGACTAGCGGGGGAAAACTACGAGCAGTACTTC
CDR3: CASGLAGENYEQYF

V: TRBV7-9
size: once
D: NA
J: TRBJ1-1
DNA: TGTGCCAGCAGCTCCTCCAATGGGCGATCTGGGGAAGCTTTCTTT
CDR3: CASSSSNGRSGEAFF

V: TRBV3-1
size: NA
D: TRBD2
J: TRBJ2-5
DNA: TGTGCCAGCAGCATCGCACGGACTAGCCGCGGGGAGACCCAGTACTTC
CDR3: CASSIARTSRGETQYF

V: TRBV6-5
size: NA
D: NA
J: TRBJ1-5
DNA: TGTGCCAGCAGTACGGGGGGGGCAGCCTACCAGCCCCAGCATTTT
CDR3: CASSTGGAAYQPQHF

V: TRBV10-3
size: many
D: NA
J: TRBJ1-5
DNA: TGTGCCATCAGTGAGTCGACCAATCAGCCCCAGCATTTT
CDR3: CAISESTNQPQHF

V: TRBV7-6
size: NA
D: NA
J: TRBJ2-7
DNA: TGTGCCAGCAGCTTAGCGGGGGACACCGGCTACGAGCAGTACTTC
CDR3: CASSLAGDTGYEQYF

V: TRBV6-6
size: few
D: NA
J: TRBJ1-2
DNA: TGTGCCAGCAGTTACGCTAGGGAGGGGCGTAGGTTTGGCTACACCTTC
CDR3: CASSYAREGRRFGYTF

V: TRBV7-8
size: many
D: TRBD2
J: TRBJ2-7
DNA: TGTGCCAGCAGGGCGGAGCTAGAGCGGGGAATCTACTCCTACGAGCAGTACTTC
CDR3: CASRAELERGIYSYEQYF

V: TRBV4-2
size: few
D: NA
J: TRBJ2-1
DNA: TGTGCCAGCAGCCAAGAGCTAGGGGGCTACAATGAGCAGTTCTTC
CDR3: CASSQELGGYNEQFF

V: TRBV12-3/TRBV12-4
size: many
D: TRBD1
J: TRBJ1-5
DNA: TGTGCCAGCAGTTTAGGGCGACAGGGTAATCAGCCCCAGCATTTT
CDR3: CASSLGRQGNQPQHF

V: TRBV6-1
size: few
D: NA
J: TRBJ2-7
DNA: TGTGCCAGCAGTGAGGGCCCGGGACAACTGGGCTCCTACGAGCAGTACTTC
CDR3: CASSEGPGQLGSYEQYF

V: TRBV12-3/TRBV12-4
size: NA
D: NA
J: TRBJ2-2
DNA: TGTGCCAGCAGTCCCCGGACAAGAAACACCGGGGAGCTGTTTTTT
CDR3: CASSPRTRNTGELFF

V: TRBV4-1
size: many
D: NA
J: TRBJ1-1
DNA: TGCGCCAGCAGCCAGATAAGTGCGGGGTATAATGAAGCTTTCTTT
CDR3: CASSQISAGYNEAFF

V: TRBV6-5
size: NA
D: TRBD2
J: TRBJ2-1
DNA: TGTGCCAGCAGTTATAATGGGGCGGGAGGGCCCAATGAGCAGTTCTTC
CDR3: CASSYNGAGGPNEQFF

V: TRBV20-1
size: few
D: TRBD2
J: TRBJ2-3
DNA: TGCAGTGCTAGCAAGACTAGCGGGAGTGGACCAGATACGCAGTATTTT
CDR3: CSASKTSGSGPDTQYF

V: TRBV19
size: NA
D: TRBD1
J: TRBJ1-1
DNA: TGTGCCAGTAGTGGGGGGACAGGGAGGAACACTGAAGCTTTCTTT
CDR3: CASSGGTGRNTEAFF

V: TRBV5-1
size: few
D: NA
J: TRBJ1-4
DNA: TGCGCCAGCAGCTTGGACCCTCGGACGGAAAAACTGTTTTTT
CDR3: CASSLDPRTEKLFF

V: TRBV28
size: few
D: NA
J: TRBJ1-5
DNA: TGTGCCAGCAGTTTTCCCAGGGCTCAGGATCAGCCCCAGCATTTT
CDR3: CASSFPRAQDQPQHF

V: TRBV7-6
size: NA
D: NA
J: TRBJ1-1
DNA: TGTGCCAGCAGCGGGATGGCGCTGAACACTGAAGCTTTCTTT
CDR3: CASSGMALNTEAFF

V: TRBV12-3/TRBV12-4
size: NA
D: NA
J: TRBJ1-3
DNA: TGTGCCAGCAGTTTAGGGGGCCAGGGACCGAGTAGGAACACCATATATTTT
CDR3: CASSLGGQGPSRNTIYF

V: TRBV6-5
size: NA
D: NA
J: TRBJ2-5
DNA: TGTGCCAGCAGTTACTTTGGCAGGGGCCTTTCTCGGACCCAGTACTTC
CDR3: CASSYFGRGLSRTQYF

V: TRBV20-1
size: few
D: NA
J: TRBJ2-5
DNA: TGCAGTGCGGCGACTAGGAGGGAGACCCAGTACTTC
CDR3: CSAATRRETQYF

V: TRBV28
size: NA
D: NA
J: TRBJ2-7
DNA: TGTGCCAGCAGTTTCGAGGGAATCCCCCACGAGCAGTACTTC
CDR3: CASSFEGIPHEQYF

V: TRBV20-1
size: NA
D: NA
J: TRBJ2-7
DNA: TGCAGTGCTAGTGACAGTGGAATATACGAGCAGTACTTC
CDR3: CSASDSGIYEQYF

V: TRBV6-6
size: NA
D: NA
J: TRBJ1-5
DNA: TGTGCCAGCAGTTCGTCACATAGCAATCAGCCCCAGCATTTT
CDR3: CASSSSHSNQPQHF

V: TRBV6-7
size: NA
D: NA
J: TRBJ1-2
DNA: TGTGCCAGCACGGAAGAGCCGGGGACCTTCCGTGGCTACACCTTC
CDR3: CASTEEPGTFRGYTF

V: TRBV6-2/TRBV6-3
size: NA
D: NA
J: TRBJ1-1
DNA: TGTGCCAGCAGTTACTTCGCCACAGGAACCACTGAAGCTTTCTTT
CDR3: CASSYFATGTTEAFF

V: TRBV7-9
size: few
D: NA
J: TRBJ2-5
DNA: TGTGCCAGCAGTGAACAGGGATTTGAAGAGACCCAGTACTTC
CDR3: CASSEQGFEETQYF

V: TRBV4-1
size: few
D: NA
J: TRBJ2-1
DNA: TGCGCCAGCAGCCCCGGAGGGGGGGCGGGTAGTACAATGAGGCAGTTCTTC
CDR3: CASSPGGGAGSTMRQFF

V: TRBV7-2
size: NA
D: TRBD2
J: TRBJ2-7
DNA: TGTGCCAGCAGCTTAGAGAGCGGGGGCCGCTCCTACGAGCAGTACTTC
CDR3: CASSLESGGRSYEQYF

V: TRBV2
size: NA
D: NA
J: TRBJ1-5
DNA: TGTGCCAGCAGTCCCCCAGTTATCTGGGGCAATGATCAGCCCCAGCATTTT
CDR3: CASSPPVIWGNDQPQHF

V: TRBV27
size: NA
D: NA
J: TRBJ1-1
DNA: TGTGCCAGCAGTCTTTGGGATGGGGCGCAAGGAGGAACTGAAGCTTTCTTT
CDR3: CASSLWDGAQGGTEAFF

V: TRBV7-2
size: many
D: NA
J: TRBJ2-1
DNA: TGTGCCAGCAGCTTAACTGCCTCCAATGAGCAGTTCTTC
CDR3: CASSLTASNEQFF

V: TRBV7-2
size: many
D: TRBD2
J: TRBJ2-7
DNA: TGTGCCAGCAGCTTAAGCGTAGGTGCGGGAGGGGGCTACGAGCAGTACTTC
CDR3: CASSLSVGAGGGYEQYF

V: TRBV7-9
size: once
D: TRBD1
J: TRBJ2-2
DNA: TGTGCCAGCAGCTTAAGTAAGGGGGCAGCCAACACCGGGGAGCTGTTTTTT
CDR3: CASSLSKGAANTGELFF

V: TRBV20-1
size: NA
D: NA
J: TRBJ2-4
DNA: TGCAGTGCCCCCCCCGGGTCAGCCAAAAACATTCAGTACTTC
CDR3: CSAPPGSAKNIQYF

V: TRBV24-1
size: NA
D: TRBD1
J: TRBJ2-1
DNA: TGTGCCACCAGTGATGTAAGACAGGGGGCGAGTTACAATGAGCAGTTCTTC
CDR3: CATSDVRQGASYNEQFF

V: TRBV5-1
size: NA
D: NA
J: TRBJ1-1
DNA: TGCGCCAGCAGCTTTGCGGGAGGGAACACTGAAGCTTTCTTT
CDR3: CASSFAGGNTEAFF

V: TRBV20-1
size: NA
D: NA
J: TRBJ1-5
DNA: TGCAGTGCTAGGATGAAGGGCAATAGCAATCAGCCCCACCATTTT
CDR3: CSARMKGNSNQPHHF

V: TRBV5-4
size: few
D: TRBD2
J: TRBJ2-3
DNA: TGTGCCAGCAGCGTAGCTGGACTAGCGGGTCCCTTGGATACGCAGTATTTT
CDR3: CASSVAGLAGPLDTQYF

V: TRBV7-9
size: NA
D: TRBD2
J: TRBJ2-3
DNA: TGTGCCAGCAGCCGCTATACCGGGGGGGCAAAAGATACGCAGTATTTT
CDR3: CASSRYTGGAKDTQYF

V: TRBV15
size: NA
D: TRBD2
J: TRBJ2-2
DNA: TGTGCCACCAGCCGGGGGGACACCGGGGAGCTGTTTTTT
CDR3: CATSRGDTGELFF

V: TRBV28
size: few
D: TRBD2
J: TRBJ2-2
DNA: TGTGCCAGCAGTTTGACAAGGACTAGCGTGACCGGGGAGCTGTTTTTT
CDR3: CASSLTRTSVTGELFF

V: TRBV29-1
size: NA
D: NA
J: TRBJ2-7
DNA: TGCAGCGGAGGACTTGGCACCTACGAGCAGTACTTC
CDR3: CSGGLGTYEQYF

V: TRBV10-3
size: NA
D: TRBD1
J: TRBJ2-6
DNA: TGTGCCATCAGCCGGACAGGAGAGGCGTCGGGGGCCAACGTCCTGACTTTC
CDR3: CAISRTGEASGANVLTF

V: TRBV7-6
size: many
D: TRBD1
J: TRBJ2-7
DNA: TGTGCCAGCAGCGCCAAGCCGGGACAGGGGTACGAGCAGTACTTC
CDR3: CASSAKPGQGYEQYF

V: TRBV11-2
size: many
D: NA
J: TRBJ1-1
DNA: TGTGCCAGCTCTTACATGAACACTGAAGCTTTCTTT
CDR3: CASSYMNTEAFF

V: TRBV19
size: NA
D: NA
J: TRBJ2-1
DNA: TGTGCCAGTAGTGTGACGAGCACCTACAATGAGCAGTTCTTC
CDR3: CASSVTSTYNEQFF

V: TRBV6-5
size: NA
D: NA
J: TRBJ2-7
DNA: TGTGCCAGCAGTTACTCATCCTCCTACGAGCAGTACTTC
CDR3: CASSYSSSYEQYF

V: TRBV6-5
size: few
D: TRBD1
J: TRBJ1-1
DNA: TGTGCCACCCTTCTCGGACAGGGTATCAGCACTGAAGCTTTCTTT
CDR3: CATLLGQGISTEAFF

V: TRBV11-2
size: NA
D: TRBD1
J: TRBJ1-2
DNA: TGTGCCAGCTCTCGCCGACAGGGGAGGTCCATACGCCCCTATGGCTACACCTTC
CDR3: CASSRRQGRSIRPYGYTF

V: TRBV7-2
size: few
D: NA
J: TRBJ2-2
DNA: TGTGCCAGCAGCTTATACGGATCGAACACCGGGGAGCTGTTTTTT
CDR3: CASSLYGSNTGELFF

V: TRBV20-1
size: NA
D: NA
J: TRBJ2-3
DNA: TGCAGTGCTAGAGACCCCTGGGGCGGGGGCACAGATACGCAGTATTTT
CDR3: CSARDPWGGGTDTQYF

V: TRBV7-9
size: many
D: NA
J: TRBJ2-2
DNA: TGTGCCAGCGGGAAAACCAGCGGGGAGCTGTTTTTT
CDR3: CASGKTSGELFF